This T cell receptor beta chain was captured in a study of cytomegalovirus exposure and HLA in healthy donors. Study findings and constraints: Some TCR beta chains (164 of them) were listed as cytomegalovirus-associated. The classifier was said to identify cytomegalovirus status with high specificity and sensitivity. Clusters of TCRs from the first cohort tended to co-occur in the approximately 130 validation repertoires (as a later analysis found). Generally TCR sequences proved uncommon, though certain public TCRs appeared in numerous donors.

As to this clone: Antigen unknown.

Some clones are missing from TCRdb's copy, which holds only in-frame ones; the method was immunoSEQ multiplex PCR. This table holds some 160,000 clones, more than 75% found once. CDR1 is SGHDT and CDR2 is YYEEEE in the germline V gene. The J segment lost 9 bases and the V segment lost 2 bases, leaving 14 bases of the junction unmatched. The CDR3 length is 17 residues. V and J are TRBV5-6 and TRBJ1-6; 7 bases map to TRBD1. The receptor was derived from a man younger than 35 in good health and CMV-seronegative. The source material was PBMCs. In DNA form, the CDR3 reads TGTGCCAGCAGCTTTGGGCAAGCCGGGACAGAGCTTTCACCCCTCCACTTT. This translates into CASSFGQAGTELSPLHF.